This T cell receptor (beta chain) was recorded in a study of molecular identifiers for immune sequencing clone quantification. This clonotype was observed many times. Trimming pared 4 bases from V and 4 bases from J, leaving 17 bases between. Per the germline V gene, CDR1 is MGHRA and CDR2 is YSYEKL. The CDR3 is made up of 15 amino acids. In TCRdb, the PCR reads were re-called with MiXCR into one record per CDR3 protein. Of more than 300,000 distinct CDR3 sequences in the sample, roughly a fifth are singletons; the top ten hold over 0.7%. The rearrangement joins TRBV4-1 to TRBJ2-7; D is possibly TRBD2 (5 bases). This receptor was obtained from a human donor in good health. Some libraries in this study had Jurkat cell RNA spiked in. The sequenced sample consisted of naive CD8+ T cells from blood, with Jurkat cell RNA spiked in. Subset in this sample: FACS-sorted CD8+CD4-CCR7+CD45RA+ naive T cells. Written as DNA, the CDR3 is TGCGCCAGCAGCCCGGAGGCAGTTCTGAGGTACGAGCAGTACTTC. Protein: CASSPEAVLRYEQYF.